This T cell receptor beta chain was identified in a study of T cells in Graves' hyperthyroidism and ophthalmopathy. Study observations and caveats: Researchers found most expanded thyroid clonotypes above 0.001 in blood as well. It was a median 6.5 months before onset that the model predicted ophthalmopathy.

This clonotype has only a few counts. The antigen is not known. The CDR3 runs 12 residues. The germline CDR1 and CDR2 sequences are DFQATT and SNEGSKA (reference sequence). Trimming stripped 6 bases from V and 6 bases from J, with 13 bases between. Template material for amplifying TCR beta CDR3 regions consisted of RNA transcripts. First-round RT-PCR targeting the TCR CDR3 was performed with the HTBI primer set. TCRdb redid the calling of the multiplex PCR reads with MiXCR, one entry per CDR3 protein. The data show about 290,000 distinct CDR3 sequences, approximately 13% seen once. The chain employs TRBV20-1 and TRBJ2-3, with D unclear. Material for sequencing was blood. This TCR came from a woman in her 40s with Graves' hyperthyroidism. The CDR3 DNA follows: TGCAGTGCGGGTCCAGGTCTGGATACGCAGTATTTT. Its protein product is CSAGPGLDTQYF.